Listed here are 25 T cell receptor beta chains from one sample, sequenced in a study of T-cell reconstitution after alpha-beta-depleted transplantation in children. As it was prepared, the TCRbeta library received unique molecular identifiers. TCRdb independently ran MiXCR on the PCR reads; one entry per CDR3 protein. This sample yields about 400,000 distinct CDR3 sequences, of which around 20% are seen a single time; around 4% belongs to the top ten. This specimen consisted of PBMCs from the stem cell graft donor, obtained from the stem cell graft. All receptors come from a human donor who donated a stem cell graft to a child with acute myeloid leukemia.

The gene calls are TRBV29-1 and TRBJ2-7; D not resolved. The CDR3 totals 13 residues. The germline V gene encodes CDR1 SQVTM and CDR2 ANQGSEA. Trimming cost V 0 bases and J 6 bases, with 12 bases left between them. The CDR3 spells CSVEDQWVREQYF. CDR3 nucleotides: TGCAGCGTTGAAGATCAATGGGTGCGCGAGCAGTACTTC.

This clonotype was detected ten times or more. The chain recombines TRBV20-1 with TRBJ2-5; the D gene is possibly TRBD2 (6 bases). CDR3 length: 11 residues. Germline V gene data show CDR1 as DFQATT and CDR2 as SNEGSKA (reference sequence). V lost 2 bases to trimming and J lost 9 bases, with 10 bases between them. As DNA, the CDR3 is TGCAGTGCTAGACTAGCGCGAGCCCAGTACTTC. Translating it yields CSARLARAQYF.

This clonotype was observed at least ten times. CDR3 in amino acids: CSARDGGSTDTQYF. Written as DNA, the CDR3 is TGCAGTGCTAGAGATGGAGGTAGCACAGATACGCAGTATTTT. V is TRBV20-1 and J is TRBJ2-3; D might be TRBD2 (5 bases). The CDR3 is made up of 14 amino acids. Trimming took 0 bases from V and 0 from J, leaving 7 bases between them. Germline CDR1 and CDR2: DFQATT and SNEGSKA (reference sequence).

The CDR3 sequence: CASSPGLAGGSPYEQYF. The DNA for the CDR3 is TGTGCCAGCAGTCCGGGACTAGCGGGAGGATCCCCCTACGAGCAGTACTTC. This sequence joins TRBV12-3 or TRBV12-4 and TRBJ2-7; 15 bases are shared with TRBD2. V dropped 5 bases and J dropped 2; count of bases not matched to a gene: 7. The CDR3 consists of 17 residues.

The chain has TRBV2 and TRBJ2-2; D perhaps matches TRBD1 (6 bases). The CDR3 is 15 residues long. Germline assignment: CDR1 SNHLY and CDR2 FYNNEI. Between the trimmed V and J ends, which lost 6 bases and 3 bases, there was a span of 14 bases. The CDR3 DNA reads as TGTGCCAGCAGCCCGGACAGACCTTACACCGGGGAGCTGTTTTTT. It codes for CASSPDRPYTGELFF.

This clonotype was observed a handful of times. The chain combines TRBV25-1 with TRBJ2-2; 9 bases match TRBD2. There are 16 residues in the CDR3. J was trimmed by 8 bases and V by 3 bases; bases with no gene match: 10. CDR1 MGHDK and CDR2 SYGVNS come from the germline V gene. CDR3: CASSELSSGEAGELFF. CDR3 DNA sequence: TGTGCCAGCAGTGAGCTGTCTAGCGGGGAGGCGGGGGAGCTGTTTTTT.

This clonotype appeared many times. Written as DNA, the CDR3 is TGCAGTGCTATAGGTCCGCAAGAGACCCAGTACTTC. Its translation: CSAIGPQETQYF. J is TRBJ2-5 and V is TRBV20-1; no clear D gene. This CDR3 is built from 12 residues. Per the germline V gene, CDR1 is DFQATT and CDR2 is SNEGSKA (reference sequence). V lost 4 bases and J 2 bases, leaving 8 bases between the germline ends.

This clonotype was observed a few times. The CDR3 here is CASSERSANEQFF. The CDR3 DNA is TGTGCCAGCAGCGAGCGAAGCGCGAATGAGCAGTTCTTC. This chain connects TRBV6-4 to TRBJ2-1; D is undetermined. V gave up 6 bases and J gave up 7 bases, with 13 bases separating them. The CDR3 covers 13 residues. The germline V gene has CDR1 MRHNA and CDR2 SNTAGT.

In this sample, this clonotype turned up a few times. V usage is TRBV7-2 and J usage is TRBJ1-6, with a tentative D call TRBD1 (6 bases). V was cut by 7 bases and J by 9 bases, with 16 bases left in between. Germline V gene sequence: CDR1 SGHTA, CDR2 FQGNSA. The CDR3 consists of 14 residues. The CDR3 here is CASTDVGGVSPLHF. In DNA, the CDR3 is TGTGCCAGCACCGATGTAGGGGGGGTTTCACCCCTCCACTTT.

This clonotype was counted only a few times. One junction end does not reproduce the germline sequence, and a read error may be involved. This chain joins TRBV12-3 or TRBV12-4 and TRBJ1-1, with TRBD1 as a possible D gene (5 bases). This CDR3 comprises 13 residues. The CDR3 reads CASSDSRPGSGVF. The CDR3 nucleotides are TGTGCCAGCAGTGACAGTCGCCCCGGGAGTGGAGTCTTT.

This clonotype has just a few counts. The rearrangement uses TRBV29-1 and TRBJ2-1; 9 positions agree with TRBD1. J gave up 3 bases and V 7 bases, and 4 bases lay outside the gene matches. CDR1 is SQVTM, CDR2 ANQGSEA, per germline. This CDR3 has 13 amino acids. CDR3 DNA sequence: TGCAGCGGACAGGGGGGAAGCTACAATGAGCAGTTCTTC. Protein: CSGQGGSYNEQFF.

V usage is TRBV27 and J usage is TRBJ2-1; D not certain. V lost 2 bases and J 6 bases, leaving 14 bases between the germline ends. Germline-derived CDR1 and CDR2 are MNHEY and SMNVEV (reference sequence). The CDR3 extends over 15 amino acids. The CDR3 region has the DNA TGTGCCAGCAGTTTAGTACGAACCCCACTCAATGAGCAGTTCTTC. It codes for CASSLVRTPLNEQFF.

In its sample, this clonotype ranks as medium-sized. The gene calls are TRBV7-9 and TRBJ2-2; no clear D. The V and J ends lost 1 base and 7 bases respectively, with 10 bases between them. Germline V gives CDR1 SEHNR, CDR2 FQNEAQ (reference sequence). CDR3 length: 14 residues. CDR3 in amino acids: CASSLDPTGGELFF. In nucleotides, the CDR3 is TGTGCCAGCAGCTTAGACCCGACGGGCGGGGAGCTGTTTTTT.

CDR3 in DNA: TGCAGTGGCGGGGTGAGCACTGAAGCTTTCTTT. Encoded protein: CSGGVSTEAFF. V is TRBV20-1 and J is TRBJ1-1, with D unresolved. CDR3 length equals 11 residues. The germline gives CDR1 DFQATT, CDR2 SNEGSKA (reference sequence). V gave up 7 bases and J gave up 4 bases, with 10 bases separating them.

In this sample, this clonotype turned up a few times. The DNA of the CDR3 is TGTGCCAGCAGCCCGGGACTACTAGGCCCCCACACAGATACGCAGTATTTT. This gives the protein CASSPGLLGPHTDTQYF. The chain links TRBV13 to TRBJ2-3, with 7 bases identical to TRBD2. Trimming removed 5 bases from V and 2 bases from J; junction bases left unmatched: 13. Germline V gene sequence: CDR1 PRHDT, CDR2 FYEKMQ (reference sequence). There are 17 residues in the CDR3.

This clonotype came up many times. V is TRBV29-1 and J is TRBJ2-5; TRBD2 aligns across 10 bases. J gave up 4 bases and V 8 bases, and 7 bases lay outside the gene matches. The CDR3 is 13 residues long. The germline V gene encodes CDR1 SQVTM and CDR2 ANQGSEA. CDR3 amino acids: CSFIAGGRETQYF. The CDR3 nucleotides read TGCAGCTTCATAGCGGGAGGACGAGAGACCCAGTACTTC. Complete variable domain (other parts from reference TRBV29-1 and TRBJ2-5): SAVISQKPSRDICQRGTSLTIQCQVDSQVTMMFWYRQQPGQSLTLIATANQGSEATYESGFVIDKFPISRPNLTFSTLTVSNMSPEDSSIYLCSFIAGGRETQYFGPGTRLLVL.

The rearrangement uses TRBV7-2 and TRBJ2-3; TRBD2 matches 11 bases. Germline V gene data show CDR1 as SGHTA and CDR2 as FQGNSA. The CDR3 runs to 15 residues. J gave up 4 bases and V 5 bases, and 5 bases lay outside the gene matches. CDR3 DNA: TGTGCCAGCAGCCTCACTAGCGGGAGCTCAGATACGCAGTATTTT. Translating gives CASSLTSGSSDTQYF.

In DNA form, the CDR3 reads TGTGCCAGCAGCCGTGCCGGACAGGGGTACGAGCAGTACTTC. Encoded protein: CASSRAGQGYEQYF. The rearrangement joins TRBV7-8 to TRBJ2-7; 9 positions agree with TRBD1. Germline-derived CDR1 and CDR2 are SGHVS and FQNEAQ. Trimming took 5 bases from V and 4 from J; bases not matched to a gene: 6. This CDR3 has 14 residues.

The chain recombines TRBV24-1 with TRBJ2-2; tentatively, D is TRBD2 (6 bases). Trimming cost V 3 bases and J 5 bases, with 9 bases left between them. CDR1 KGHDR and CDR2 SFDVKD come from the germline V gene. The CDR3 is 14 amino acids. CDR3 region: CATSDPEGTGELFF. The CDR3 nucleotides are TGTGCCACCAGTGATCCGGAGGGGACCGGGGAGCTGTTTTTT.

This sequence joins TRBV20-1 and TRBJ1-5; D gene uncertain. The V gene lost 1 base and the J gene lost 6 bases, with 7 bases spanning the gap. Germline lookup yields CDR1 DFQATT and CDR2 SNEGSKA (reference sequence). This CDR3 is built from 12 residues. The CDR3 sequence is CSARGIGQPQHF. The DNA for the CDR3 is TGCAGTGCTAGAGGGATCGGTCAGCCCCAGCATTTT.

This clonotype has a count of ten or more. The chain joins TRBV7-9 to TRBJ2-7; D ambiguous. V was cut by 1 base and J by 3 bases, with 4 bases left in between. Germline CDR1 and CDR2: SEHNR and FQNEAQ (reference sequence). The CDR3 has 12 residues. The CDR3 sequence is CASSLDNYEQYF. Here the CDR3 DNA reads TGTGCCAGCAGCTTAGACAACTACGAGCAGTACTTC. Supplemented by reference TRBV7-9 and TRBJ2-7, the full variable domain reads DTGVSQNPRHKITKRGQNVTFRCDPISEHNRLYWYRQTLGQGPEFLTYFQNEAQLEKSRLLSDRFSAERPKGSFSTLEIQRTEQGDSAMYLCASSLDNYEQYFGPGTRLTVT.

This clonotype was counted ten times or more. The rearrangement links TRBV5-1 to TRBJ1-1; no definite D call. Germline CDR1 SGHRS, CDR2 YFSETQ. The CDR3 is 13 amino acids. V dropped 4 bases and J dropped 1 base, with 8 bases sitting between them. The DNA of the CDR3 is TGCGCCAGCAGCACCGGGCGGAACACTGAAGCTTTCTTT. It encodes CASSTGRNTEAFF.

Many counts were recorded for this clonotype. The genes are TRBV2 and TRBJ2-7; D gene unclear. Trimming pared 2 bases from V and 1 base from J, leaving 12 bases between. Germline lookup yields CDR1 SNHLY and CDR2 FYNNEI. The CDR3 is made up of 15 amino acids. The CDR3 sequence: CASSERPSDSYEQYF. The CDR3 DNA is TGTGCCAGCAGTGAACGGCCGTCAGATTCCTACGAGCAGTACTTC.

This chain connects TRBV9 to TRBJ2-1, with 7 bases fitting TRBD2. J was trimmed by 6 bases and V by 0 bases; bases with no gene match: 6. CDR3 size: 15 residues. Germline CDR1 SGDLS, CDR2 YYNGEE. CDR3 residues: CASSVDGGGPNEQFF. The CDR3 coding sequence is TGTGCCAGCAGCGTAGATGGGGGAGGGCCCAATGAGCAGTTCTTC. Filled out from reference TRBV9 and TRBJ2-1, the complete variable domain reads DSGVTQTPKHLITATGQRVTLRCSPRSGDLSVYWYQQSLDQGLQFLIQYYNGEERAKGNILERFSAQQFPDLHSELNLSSLELGDSALYFCASSVDGGGPNEQFFGPGTRLTVL.

This clonotype was observed a few times. The V call is TRBV7-2, the J call TRBJ2-5, with D possibly called TRBD1 or TRBD2 (6 bases each). Germline V gene sequence: CDR1 SGHTA, CDR2 FQGNSA. The CDR3 has 15 residues. V shed 2 bases and J shed 5 bases, with 15 bases lying between them. The chain's CDR3 is CASSLREKGGETQYF. The CDR3 bases are TGTGCCAGCAGCTTAAGGGAGAAGGGGGGCGAGACCCAGTACTTC. Together with reference TRBV7-2 and TRBJ2-5, the CDR3 gives the full variable domain: GAGVSQSPSNKVTEKGKDVELRCDPISGHTALYWYRQSLGQGLEFLIYFQGNSAPDKSGLPSDRFSAERTGGSVSTLTIQRTQQEDSAVYLCASSLREKGGETQYFGPGTRLLVL.